This T cell receptor (beta chain) was retrieved from a study of CD8+CD57+ T cells in acquired aplastic anemia. TCR beta VDJ combinations and CDR3 sequences were profiled from genomic DNA. TCRdb processed the reads anew with MiXCR; each CDR3 protein has one entry. The sample lists about 170,000 distinct CDR3 sequences; around 45% were seen once. V lost 1 base to trimming and J lost 7 bases, with 8 bases between them. Germline-derived CDR1 and CDR2 are LGHNA and YSLEER. The CDR3 loop spans 13 amino acids. This clonotype showed up many times. No antigen is known for it. Study-wide results and caveats: Comparison of patients with controls identified roughly 30 shared CD8+ CDR3 sequences. Any difference that existed in CD8+ Simpson's diversity between patients and controls was not significant.

V is TRBV4-3 and J is TRBJ1-5, with D unclear. This receptor was obtained from a human donor in good health. The source material was sorted CD4+, CD8+, or CD8+CD57+ T cells (not recorded which) from PBMCs. The CDR3 here is CASSQALGQPQHF. The DNA for the CDR3 is TGCGCCAGCAGCCAAGCGTTAGGCCAGCCCCAGCATTTT.